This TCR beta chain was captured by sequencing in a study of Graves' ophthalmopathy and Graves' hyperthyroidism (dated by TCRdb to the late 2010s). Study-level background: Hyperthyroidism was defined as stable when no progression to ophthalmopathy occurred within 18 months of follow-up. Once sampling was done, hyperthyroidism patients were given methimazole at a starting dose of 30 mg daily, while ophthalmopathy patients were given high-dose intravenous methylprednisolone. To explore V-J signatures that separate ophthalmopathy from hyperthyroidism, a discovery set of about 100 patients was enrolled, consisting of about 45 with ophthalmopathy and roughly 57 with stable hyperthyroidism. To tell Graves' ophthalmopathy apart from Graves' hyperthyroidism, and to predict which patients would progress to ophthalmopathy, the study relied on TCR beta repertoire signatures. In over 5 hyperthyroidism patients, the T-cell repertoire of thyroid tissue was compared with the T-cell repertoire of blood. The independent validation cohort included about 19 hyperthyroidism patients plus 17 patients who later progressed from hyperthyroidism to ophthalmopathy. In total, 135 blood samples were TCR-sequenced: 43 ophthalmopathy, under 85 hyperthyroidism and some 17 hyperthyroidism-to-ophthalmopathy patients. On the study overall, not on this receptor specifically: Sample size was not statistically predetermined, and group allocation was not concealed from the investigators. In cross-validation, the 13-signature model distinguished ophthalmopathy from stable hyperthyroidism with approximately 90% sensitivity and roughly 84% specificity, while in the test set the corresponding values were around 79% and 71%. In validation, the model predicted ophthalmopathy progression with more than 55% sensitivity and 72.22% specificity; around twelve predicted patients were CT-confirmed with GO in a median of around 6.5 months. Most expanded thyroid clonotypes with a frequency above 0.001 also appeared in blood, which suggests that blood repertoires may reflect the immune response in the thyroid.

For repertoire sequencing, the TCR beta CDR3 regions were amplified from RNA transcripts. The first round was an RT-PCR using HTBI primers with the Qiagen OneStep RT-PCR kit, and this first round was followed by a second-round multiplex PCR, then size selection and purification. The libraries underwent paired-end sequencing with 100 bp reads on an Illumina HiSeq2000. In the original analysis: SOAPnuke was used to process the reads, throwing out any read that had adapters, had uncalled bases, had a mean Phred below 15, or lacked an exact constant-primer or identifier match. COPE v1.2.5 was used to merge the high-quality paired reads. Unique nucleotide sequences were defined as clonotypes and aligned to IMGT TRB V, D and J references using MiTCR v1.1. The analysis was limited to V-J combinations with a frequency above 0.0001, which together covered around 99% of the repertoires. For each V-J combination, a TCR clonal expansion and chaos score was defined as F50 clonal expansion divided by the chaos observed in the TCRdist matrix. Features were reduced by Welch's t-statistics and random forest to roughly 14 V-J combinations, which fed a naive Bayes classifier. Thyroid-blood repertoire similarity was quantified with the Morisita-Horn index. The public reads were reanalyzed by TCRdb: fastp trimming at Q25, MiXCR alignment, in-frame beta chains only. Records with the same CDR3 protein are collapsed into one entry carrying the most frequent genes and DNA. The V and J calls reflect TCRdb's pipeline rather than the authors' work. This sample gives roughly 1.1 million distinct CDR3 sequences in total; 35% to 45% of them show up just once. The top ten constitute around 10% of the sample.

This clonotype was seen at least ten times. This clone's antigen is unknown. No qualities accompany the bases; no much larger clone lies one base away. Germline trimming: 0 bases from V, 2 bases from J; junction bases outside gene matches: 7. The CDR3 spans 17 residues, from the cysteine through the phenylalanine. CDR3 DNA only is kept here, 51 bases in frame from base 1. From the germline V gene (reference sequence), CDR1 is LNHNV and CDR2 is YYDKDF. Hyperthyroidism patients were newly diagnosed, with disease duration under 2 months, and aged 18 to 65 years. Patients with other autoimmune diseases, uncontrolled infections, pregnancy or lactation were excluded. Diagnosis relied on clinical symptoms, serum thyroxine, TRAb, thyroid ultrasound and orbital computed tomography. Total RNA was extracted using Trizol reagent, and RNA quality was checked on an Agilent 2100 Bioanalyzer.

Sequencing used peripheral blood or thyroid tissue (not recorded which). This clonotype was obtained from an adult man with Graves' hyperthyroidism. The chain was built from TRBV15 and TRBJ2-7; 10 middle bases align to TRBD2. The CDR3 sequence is CATSRDFTSGKAYEQYF. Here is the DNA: TGTGCCACCAGCAGAGACTTCACTAGCGGGAAAGCCTACGAGCAGTACTTC.